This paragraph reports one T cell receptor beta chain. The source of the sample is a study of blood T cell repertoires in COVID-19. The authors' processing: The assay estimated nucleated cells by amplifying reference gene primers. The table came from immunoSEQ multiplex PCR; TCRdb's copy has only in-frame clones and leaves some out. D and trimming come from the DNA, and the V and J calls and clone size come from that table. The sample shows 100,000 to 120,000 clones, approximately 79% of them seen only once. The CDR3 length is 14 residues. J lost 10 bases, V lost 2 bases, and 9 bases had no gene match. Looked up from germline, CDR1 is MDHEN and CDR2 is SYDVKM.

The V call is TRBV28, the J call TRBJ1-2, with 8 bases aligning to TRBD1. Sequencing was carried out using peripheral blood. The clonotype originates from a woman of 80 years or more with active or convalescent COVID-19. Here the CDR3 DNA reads TGTGCCAGCAGTTTAGTTGGGACAGGCTTTGACTACACCTTC. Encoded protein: CASSLVGTGFDYTF.